Below, 15 T cell receptor beta chains from the same sample are listed, as sequenced in a study of blood T cell repertoires in COVID-19. The data were produced by immunoSEQ multiplex PCR, yet TCRdb's version contains in-frame clones alone and is incomplete. The sample yields hundreds of thousands of clones, 70% to 90% seen once. Sequenced input: peripheral blood. These receptors all come from a man aged 18 to 29 with COVID-19, enrolled during active disease.

The chain uses TRBV4-1 and TRBJ2-2, with D unresolved. Germline CDR1 is MGHRA and CDR2 is YSYEKL. V was pared by 4 bases and J by 2 bases, with 11 bases between. This CDR3 region has 15 residues. CDR3 bases: TGCGCCAGCAGCCGACCTGACACAAACACCGGGGAGCTGTTTTTT. This translates into CASSRPDTNTGELFF.

The sample holds one count of this clone. V usage is TRBV30 and J usage is TRBJ1-6; 9 positions match TRBD1. The CDR3 has 13 amino acids. Germline V lookup: CDR1 GTSNPN, CDR2 SVGIG (reference sequence). The CDR3 reads CARGQGARSPLHF. CDR3 nucleotide sequence: TGTGCTCGGGGACAGGGTGCGAGGTCACCCCTCCACTTT.

V and J are TRBV19 and TRBJ1-2; D is ambiguous. From germline, CDR1 is LNHDA and CDR2 SQIVND (reference sequence). V gave up 6 bases and J gave up 6 bases, with 14 bases separating them. The CDR3 is 13 residues long. DNA for the CDR3: TGTGCCAGTAGGCACGTGGGAGGTGATGGCTACACCTTC. Translated: CASRHVGGDGYTF. The full variable domain, with the rest looked up from reference TRBV19 and TRBJ1-2, is DGGITQSPKYLFRKEGQNVTLSCEQNLNHDAMYWYRQDPGQGLRLIYYSQIVNDFQKGDIAEGYSVSREKKESFPLTVTSAQKNPTAFYLCASRHVGGDGYTFGSGTRLTVV.

The chain carries TRBV5-1 and TRBJ2-7; 9 bases are a match to TRBD1. The CDR3 extends over 15 amino acids. The V segment lost 1 base and the J segment 6 bases; nucleotides outside the gene matches: 8. Germline assignment: CDR1 SGHRS and CDR2 YFSETQ. The CDR3 bases are TGCGCCAGCAGCTTGTCGGGACAGGGAGTGGGCGAGCAGTACTTC. The encoded protein is CASSLSGQGVGEQYF.

This chain uses TRBV5-4 with TRBJ2-7, with D unresolved. V lost 6 bases and J 1 base, leaving 14 bases between the germline ends. Germline CDR1 SGHNT, CDR2 YYREEE (reference sequence). The CDR3 is 14 amino acids. CDR3 in amino acids: CASTNPADSYEQYF. In DNA, the CDR3 is TGTGCCAGCACCAACCCCGCAGATTCCTACGAGCAGTACTTC.

The rearrangement uses TRBV3-1 (or the pseudogene TRBV3-2) and TRBJ2-1; D remains unclear. The CDR3 totals 13 residues. The germline V gene encodes CDR1 LGHDT and CDR2 YNNKEL (reference sequence). V lost 1 base to trimming and J lost 7 bases, with 8 bases between them. The CDR3 DNA is TGTGCCAGCAGCCAAGGAAACGAGAATGAGCAGTTCTTC. It is translated as CASSQGNENEQFF.

CDR3 DNA sequence: TGTGCCAGCAGCTTTGTTAGCGGGAGGACCGGGGAGCTGTTTTTT. As protein: CASSFVSGRTGELFF. The chain has TRBV7-9 and TRBJ2-2; 10 positions agree with TRBD2. The CDR3 is made up of 15 amino acids. CDR1 and CDR2 (germline): SEHNR, FQNEAQ (reference sequence). Trimming cost V 3 bases and J 5 bases; bases outside gene matches: 3.

In DNA, the CDR3 is TGCGCCAGCAGCCCCGGGACAGGGAAAGCCGAGCAGTACTTC. Encoded protein: CASSPGTGKAEQYF. The chain couples TRBV5-1 to TRBJ2-7; TRBD1 aligns across 9 bases. The germline gives CDR1 SGHRS, CDR2 YFSETQ. The CDR3 consists of 14 residues. The J segment lost 6 bases and the V segment lost 4 bases, leaving 8 bases of the junction unmatched.

This chain joins TRBV7-8 and TRBJ2-3; the match to TRBD2 covers 7 bases. Germline trimming cut 2 bases from V and 0 bases from J; bases unmatched to any gene: 8. Per germline, CDR1 SGHVS and CDR2 FQNEAQ. The CDR3 length is 17 residues. In nucleotides, the CDR3 is TGTGCCAGCAGCTTACCAAGCGGGGTCCTTAGCACAGATACGCAGTATTTT. It specifies CASSLPSGVLSTDTQYF.

This sequence joins TRBV18 and TRBJ1-1, with no clear D. Germline V gene lookup returns CDR1 KGHSH and CDR2 LQKENI. The V end lost 6 bases, the J end lost 1 base, and 9 bases lay between the germline ends. The length of the CDR3 is 13 residues. The CDR3 spells CASSHNTNTEAFF. CDR3 bases: TGTGCCAGCTCTCACAACACGAACACTGAAGCTTTCTTT.

With regard to this clone: This sample also contains other DNA sequences that code for the same CDR3. This chain joins TRBV5-1 and TRBJ2-7; tentatively, D is TRBD1 (5 bases). CDR1 is SGHRS, CDR2 YFSETQ, per germline. This CDR3 is 12 amino acids long. V dropped 7 bases and J dropped 3 bases, with 11 bases sitting between them. For the CDR3, the DNA is TGCGCCAGCCGCCCCGACAGCTACGAGCAGTACTTC. It encodes CASRPDSYEQYF.

V usage is TRBV18 and J usage is TRBJ2-7, with 7 bases lining up with TRBD1. The length of the CDR3 is 14 residues. Germline CDR1 reads KGHSH; CDR2 reads LQKENI. The trim removed 3 bases at V and 5 bases at J, leaving 7 bases unmatched. Here the CDR3 DNA reads TGTGCCAGCTCACCCGAGACAGGGACACACGAGCAGTACTTC. This translates into CASSPETGTHEQYF.

The chain couples TRBV19 to TRBJ2-5, with 8 bases lining up with TRBD2. This CDR3 spans 14 amino acids. CDR1 LNHDA and CDR2 SQIVND come from the germline V gene (reference sequence). The J segment lost 5 bases and the V segment lost 8 bases, leaving 10 bases of the junction unmatched. The CDR3 reads CASGAAGVGETQYF. The CDR3 nucleotides are TGTGCCAGTGGAGCAGCGGGAGTGGGGGAGACCCAGTACTTC.

The gene calls are TRBV11-2 and TRBJ1-1; D unresolved. CDR1 is SGHAT and CDR2 is FQNNGV in the germline V gene. This CDR3 contains 13 residues. V was cut by 9 bases and J by 0 bases, with 11 bases left in between. CDR3 bases: TGTGCCAGTACCGGGAGAATGAACACTGAAGCTTTCTTT. Translation: CASTGRMNTEAFF.

The V gene is TRBV13, the J gene TRBJ2-1, with TRBD1 matching 7 bases. The germline gives CDR1 PRHDT, CDR2 FYEKMQ (reference sequence). V lost 2 bases to trimming and J lost 8 bases; unmatched junction nucleotides: 9. The length of the CDR3 is 15 residues. CDR3 residues: CASSLTWGRGYEQFF. In nucleotides, the CDR3 is TGTGCCAGCAGCTTAACTTGGGGCAGGGGGTATGAGCAGTTCTTC. The whole variable domain, remainder taken from reference TRBV13 and TRBJ2-1, is AAGVIQSPRHLIKEKRETATLKCYPIPRHDTVYWYQQGPGQDPQFLISFYEKMQSDKGSIPDRFSAQQFSDYHSELNMSSLELGDSALYFCASSLTWGRGYEQFFGPGTRLTVL.